This paragraph reports one TCR beta chain. Its antigen is currently unknown. The source of the sample is a study of siplizumab effects on memory and regulatory T cells. Overall study results and limits: Just a small share of alloreactive clones was traced back to unstimulated subsets. Suppressive capability of dividing Tregs from siplizumab cultures went unverified. Alloreactive sequences from unstimulated CD4+ memory cells fell significantly with siplizumab.

Deletions cut 1 base from V and 6 bases from J, with 16 bases between. The CDR3 is made up of 15 amino acids. CDR1 LNHDA and CDR2 SQIVND come from the germline V gene (reference sequence). It was 85,000 to 100,000 TCR templates that were assayed per sample. Only in-frame clones appear in the TCRdb table, and some are missing; sequencing was by immunoSEQ multiplex PCR. The data contain about 91,000 clones, 93% of them singletons. The chain couples TRBV19 to TRBJ2-7; D is perhaps TRBD2 (6 bases). Sequencing was carried out using CD8+ T cells sorted from blood. This receptor was identified in a human donor in good health. The CDR3 here is CASSIGSGLPLEQYF. DNA for the CDR3: TGTGCCAGTAGTATAGGGTCCGGACTACCCCTCGAGCAGTACTTC.